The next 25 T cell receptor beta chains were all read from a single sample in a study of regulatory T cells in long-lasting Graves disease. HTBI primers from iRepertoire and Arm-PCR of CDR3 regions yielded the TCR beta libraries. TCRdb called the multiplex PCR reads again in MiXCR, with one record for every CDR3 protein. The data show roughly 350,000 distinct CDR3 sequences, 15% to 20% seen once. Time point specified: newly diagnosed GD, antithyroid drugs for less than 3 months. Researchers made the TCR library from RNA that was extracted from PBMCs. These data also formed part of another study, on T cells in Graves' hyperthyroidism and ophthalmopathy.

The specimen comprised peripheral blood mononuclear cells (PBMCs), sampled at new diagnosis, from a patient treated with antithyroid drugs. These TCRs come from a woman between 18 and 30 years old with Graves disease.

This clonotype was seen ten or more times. CDR3 DNA sequence: TGTGCCACACGAACCAGCGGGTCCACAGATACGCAGTATTTT. This translates into CATRTSGSTDTQYF. The chain combines TRBV6-1 with TRBJ2-3; weak D call: TRBD2 (6 bases). Germline V gene data show CDR1 as MNHNS and CDR2 as SASEGT. The CDR3 consists of 14 residues. V lost 10 bases and J lost 2, with 16 bases in between.

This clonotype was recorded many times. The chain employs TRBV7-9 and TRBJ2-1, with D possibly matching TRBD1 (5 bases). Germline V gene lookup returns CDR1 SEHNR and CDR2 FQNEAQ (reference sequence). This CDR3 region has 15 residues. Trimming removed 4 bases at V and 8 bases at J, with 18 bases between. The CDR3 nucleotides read TGTGCCAGCAGCTACAGCGCAGGGTGGATGGATGAGCAGTTCTTC. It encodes CASSYSAGWMDEQFF.

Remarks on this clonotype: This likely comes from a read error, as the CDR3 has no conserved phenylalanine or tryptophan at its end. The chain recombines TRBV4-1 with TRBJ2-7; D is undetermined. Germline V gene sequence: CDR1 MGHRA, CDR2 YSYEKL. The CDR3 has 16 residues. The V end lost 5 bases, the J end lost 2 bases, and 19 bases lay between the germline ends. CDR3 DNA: TGCGCCAGCAGCTTTAGACGGAACGAGGAAGCCTACGAGCAGTACTCC. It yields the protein CASSFRRNEEAYEQYS.

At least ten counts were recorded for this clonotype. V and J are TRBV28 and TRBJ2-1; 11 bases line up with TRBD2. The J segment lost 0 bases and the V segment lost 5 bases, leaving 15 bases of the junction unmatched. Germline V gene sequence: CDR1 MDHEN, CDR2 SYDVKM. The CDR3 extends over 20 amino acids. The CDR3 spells CASSLLLAGVSFFSYNEQFF. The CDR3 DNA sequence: TGTGCCAGCAGTCTACTACTAGCGGGAGTTTCCTTTTTCTCCTACAATGAGCAGTTCTTC. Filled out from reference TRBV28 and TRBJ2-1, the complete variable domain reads DVKVTQSSRYLVKRTGEKVFLECVQDMDHENMFWYRQDPGLGLRLIYFSYDVKMKEKGDIPEGYSVSREKKERFSLILESASTNQTSMYLCASSLLLAGVSFFSYNEQFFGPGTRLTVL.

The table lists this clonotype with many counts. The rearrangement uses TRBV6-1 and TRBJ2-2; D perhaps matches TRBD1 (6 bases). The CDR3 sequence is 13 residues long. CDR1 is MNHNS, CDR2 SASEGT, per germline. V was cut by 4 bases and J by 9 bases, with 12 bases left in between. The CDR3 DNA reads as TGTGCCAGCAGTGGATCACAGGGCCGGGAGCTGTTTTTT. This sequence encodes CASSGSQGRELFF.

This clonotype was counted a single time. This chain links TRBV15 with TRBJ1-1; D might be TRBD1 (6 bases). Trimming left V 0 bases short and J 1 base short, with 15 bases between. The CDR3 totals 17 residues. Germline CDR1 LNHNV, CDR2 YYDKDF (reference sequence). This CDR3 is CATSRDVAGDKNTEAFF. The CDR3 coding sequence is TGTGCCACCAGCAGAGATGTTGCAGGGGATAAGAACACTGAAGCTTTCTTT. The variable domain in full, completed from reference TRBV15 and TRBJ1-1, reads DAMVIQNPRYQVTQFGKPVTLSCSQTLNHNVMYWYQQKSSQAPKLLFHYYDKDFNNEADTPDNFQSRRPNTSFCFLDIRSPGLGDTAMYLCATSRDVAGDKNTEAFFGQGTRLTVV.

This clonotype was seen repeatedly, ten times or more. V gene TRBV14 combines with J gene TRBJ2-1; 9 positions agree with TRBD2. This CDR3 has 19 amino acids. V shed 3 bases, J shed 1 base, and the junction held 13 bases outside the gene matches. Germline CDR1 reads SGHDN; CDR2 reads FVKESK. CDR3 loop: CASSQLAGKPGRSYNEQFF. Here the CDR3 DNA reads TGTGCCAGCAGCCAGCTAGCGGGAAAACCGGGTCGATCCTACAATGAGCAGTTCTTC.

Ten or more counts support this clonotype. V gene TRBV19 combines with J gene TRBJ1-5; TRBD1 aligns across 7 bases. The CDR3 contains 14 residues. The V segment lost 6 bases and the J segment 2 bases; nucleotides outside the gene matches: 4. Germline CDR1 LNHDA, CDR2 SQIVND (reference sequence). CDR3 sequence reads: CASRGQNGNQPQHF. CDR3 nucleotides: TGTGCCAGTAGGGGACAGAACGGCAATCAGCCCCAGCATTTT.

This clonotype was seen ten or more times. CDR3 amino acids: CAWSGRGRYTEAFF. As DNA, the CDR3 is TGTGCCTGGAGTGGAAGGGGACGCTACACTGAAGCTTTCTTT. This chain links TRBV30 with TRBJ1-1, with D perhaps matching TRBD1 (5 bases). Germline-derived CDR1 and CDR2 are GTSNPN and SVGIG (reference sequence). The CDR3 spans 14 residues. The V end was cut by 1 base, the J end by 3 bases, with 12 bases between.

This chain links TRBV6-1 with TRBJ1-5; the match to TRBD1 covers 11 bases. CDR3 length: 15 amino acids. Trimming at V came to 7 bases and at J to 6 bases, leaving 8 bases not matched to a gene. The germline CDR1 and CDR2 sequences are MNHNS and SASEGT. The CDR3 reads CASIKGQGAGQPQHF. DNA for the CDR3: TGTGCCAGCATAAAAGGACAGGGGGCGGGTCAGCCCCAGCATTTT.

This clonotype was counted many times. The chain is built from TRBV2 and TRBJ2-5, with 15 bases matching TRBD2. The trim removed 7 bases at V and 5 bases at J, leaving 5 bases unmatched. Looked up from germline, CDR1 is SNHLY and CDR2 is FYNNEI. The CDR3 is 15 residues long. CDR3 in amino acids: CASTGLAGGRETQYF. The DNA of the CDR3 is TGTGCCAGCACCGGACTAGCGGGGGGGCGTGAGACCCAGTACTTC.

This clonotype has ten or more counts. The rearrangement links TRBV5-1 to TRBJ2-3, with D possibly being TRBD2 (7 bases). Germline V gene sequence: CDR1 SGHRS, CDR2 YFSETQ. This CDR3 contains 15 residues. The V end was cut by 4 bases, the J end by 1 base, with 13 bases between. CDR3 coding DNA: TGCGCCAGCAGCGGAGACGGGGGGCGCACAGATACGCAGTATTTT. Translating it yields CASSGDGGRTDTQYF.

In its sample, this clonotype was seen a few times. In DNA form, the CDR3 reads TGTGCCAGCAGCGTAGTACATTCCATTAGGTGGAACACCGGGGAGCTGTTTTTT. Translation gives CASSVVHSIRWNTGELFF. The V and J genes are TRBV9 and TRBJ2-2; D unclear. V dropped 0 bases and J dropped 1 base, with 16 bases sitting between them. The CDR3 covers 18 residues. The germline V gene encodes CDR1 SGDLS and CDR2 YYNGEE.

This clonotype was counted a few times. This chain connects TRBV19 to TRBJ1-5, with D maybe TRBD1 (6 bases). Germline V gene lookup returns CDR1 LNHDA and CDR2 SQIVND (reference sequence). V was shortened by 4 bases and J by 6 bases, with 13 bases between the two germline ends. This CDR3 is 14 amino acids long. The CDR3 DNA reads TGTGCCAGTAGTACAAGACAGGATGGTCAGCCCCAGCATTTT. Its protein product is CASSTRQDGQPQHF. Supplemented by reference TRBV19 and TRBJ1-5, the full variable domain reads DGGITQSPKYLFRKEGQNVTLSCEQNLNHDAMYWYRQDPGQGLRLIYYSQIVNDFQKGDIAEGYSVSREKKESFPLTVTSAQKNPTAFYLCASSTRQDGQPQHFGDGTRLSIL.

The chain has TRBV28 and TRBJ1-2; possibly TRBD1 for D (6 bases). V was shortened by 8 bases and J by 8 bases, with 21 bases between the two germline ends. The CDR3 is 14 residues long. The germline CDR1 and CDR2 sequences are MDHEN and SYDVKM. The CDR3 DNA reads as TGTGCCAGCTCCTCAGCGGGGGCCCCTCGGGGCTACACCTTC. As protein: CASSSAGAPRGYTF.

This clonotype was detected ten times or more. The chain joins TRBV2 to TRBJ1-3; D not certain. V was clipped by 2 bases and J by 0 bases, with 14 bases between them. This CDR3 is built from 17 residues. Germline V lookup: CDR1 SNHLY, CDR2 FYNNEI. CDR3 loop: CASSEFRVSISGNTIYF. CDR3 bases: TGTGCCAGCAGTGAATTTAGGGTCTCGATCTCTGGAAACACCATATATTTT.

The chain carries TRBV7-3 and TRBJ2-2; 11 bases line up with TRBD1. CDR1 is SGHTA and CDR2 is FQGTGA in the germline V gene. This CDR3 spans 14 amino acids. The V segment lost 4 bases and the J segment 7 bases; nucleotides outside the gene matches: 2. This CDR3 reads CASSSGQGVGELFF. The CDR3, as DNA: TGTGCCAGCAGCTCGGGACAGGGGGTCGGGGAGCTGTTTTTT. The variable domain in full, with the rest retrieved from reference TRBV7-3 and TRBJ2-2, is GAGVSQTPSNKVTEKGKYVELRCDPISGHTALYWYRQSLGQGPEFLIYFQGTGAADDSGLPNDRFFAVRPEGSVSTLKIQRTERGDSAVYLCASSSGQGVGELFFGEGSRLTVL.

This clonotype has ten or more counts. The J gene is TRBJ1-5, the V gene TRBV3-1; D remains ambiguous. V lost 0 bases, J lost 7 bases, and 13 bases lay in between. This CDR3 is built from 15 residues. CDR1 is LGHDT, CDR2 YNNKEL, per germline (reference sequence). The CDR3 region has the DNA TGTGCCAGCAGCCAAGATGGAAGGCCGAGGCAGCCCCAGCATTTT. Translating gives CASSQDGRPRQPQHF. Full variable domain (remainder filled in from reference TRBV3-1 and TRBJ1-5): DTAVSQTPKYLVTQMGNDKSIKCEQNLGHDTMYWYKQDSKKFLKIMFSYNNKELIINETVPNRFSPKSPDKAHLNLHINSLELGDSAVYFCASSQDGRPRQPQHFGDGTRLSIL.

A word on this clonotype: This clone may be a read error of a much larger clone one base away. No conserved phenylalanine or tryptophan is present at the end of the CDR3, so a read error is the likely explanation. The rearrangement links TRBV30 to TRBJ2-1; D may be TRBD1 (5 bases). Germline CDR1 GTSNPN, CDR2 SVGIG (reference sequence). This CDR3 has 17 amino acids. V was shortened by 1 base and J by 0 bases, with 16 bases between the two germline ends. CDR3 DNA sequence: TGTGCCTGGAGTGGCGCGAACAGGCTAAGCTCCTACAATGAGCAGTTCTCC. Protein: CAWSGANRLSSYNEQFS.

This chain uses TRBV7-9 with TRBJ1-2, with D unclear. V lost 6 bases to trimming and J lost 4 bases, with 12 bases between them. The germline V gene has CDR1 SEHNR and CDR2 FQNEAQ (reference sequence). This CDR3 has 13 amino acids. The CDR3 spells CASSSHVGYGYTF. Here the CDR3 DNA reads TGTGCCAGCAGTTCACATGTTGGCTATGGCTACACCTTC.

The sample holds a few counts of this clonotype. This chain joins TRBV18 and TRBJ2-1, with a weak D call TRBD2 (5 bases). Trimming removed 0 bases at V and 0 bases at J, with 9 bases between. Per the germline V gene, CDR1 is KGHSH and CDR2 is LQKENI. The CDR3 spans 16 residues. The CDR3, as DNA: TGTGCCAGCTCACCACCGACGGGGAACTCCTACAATGAGCAGTTCTTC. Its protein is CASSPPTGNSYNEQFF.

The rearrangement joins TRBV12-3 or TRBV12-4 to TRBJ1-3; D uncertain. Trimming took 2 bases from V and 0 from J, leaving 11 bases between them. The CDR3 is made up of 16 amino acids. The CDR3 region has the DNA TGTGCCAGCAGTTTACTGGGAAGCCTCTCTGGAAACACCATATATTTT. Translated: CASSLLGSLSGNTIYF.

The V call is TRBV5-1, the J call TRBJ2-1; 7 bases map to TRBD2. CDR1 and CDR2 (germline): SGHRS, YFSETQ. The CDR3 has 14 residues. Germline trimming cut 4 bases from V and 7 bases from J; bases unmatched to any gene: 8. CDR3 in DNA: TGCGCCAGCAGCCAAACGGGAGGAGAGAATGAGCAGTTCTTC. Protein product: CASSQTGGENEQFF.

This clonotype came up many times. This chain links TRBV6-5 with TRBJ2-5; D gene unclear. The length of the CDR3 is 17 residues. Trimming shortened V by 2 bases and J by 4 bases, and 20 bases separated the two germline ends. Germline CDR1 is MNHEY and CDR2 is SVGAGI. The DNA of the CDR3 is TGTGCCAGCAGTTACGCCAGCCCTGCATTTGGCCGAGAGACCCAGTACTTC. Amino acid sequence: CASSYASPAFGRETQYF.

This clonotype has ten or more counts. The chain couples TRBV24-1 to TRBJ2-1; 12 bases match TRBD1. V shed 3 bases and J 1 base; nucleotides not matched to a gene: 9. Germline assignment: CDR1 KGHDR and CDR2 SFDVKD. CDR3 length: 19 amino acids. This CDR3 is CATSDPLGQGAKSYNEQFF. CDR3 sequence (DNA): TGTGCCACCAGTGATCCCCTGGGACAGGGGGCTAAGTCCTACAATGAGCAGTTCTTC.